These 3 T cell receptor beta chains were all obtained from the same sample, sequenced in a study of T cell repertoires in cytomegalovirus infection. TCRdb recomputed calls from the reads with MiXCR, one row per CDR3 protein. The table records about 320,000 distinct CDR3 sequences, roughly 9.5% of them present only once. The sample comprised PBMCs. The receptors shown here come from a human donor in good health (CMV status not recorded). Some clones in this sample may be carry-over from other donors' samples.

On this clonotype: A junction end diverges from the germline sequence, so it may reflect a read error. The rearrangement joins TRBV7-9 to TRBJ1-3; D uncertain. CDR1 and CDR2 from the germline V gene are SEHNR and FQNEAQ (reference sequence). This CDR3 contains 12 residues. The CDR3 DNA follows: TGTGCCAGCCCCCCCCCTGGGAACACCATATATTTT. Translation: CASPPPGNTIYF.

This clonotype has only a few counts. This chain connects TRBV6-2 or TRBV6-3 to TRBJ2-4; no clear D gene. Per the germline V gene, CDR1 is MNHEY and CDR2 is SVGEGT. The CDR3 is 13 amino acids. V shed 10 bases and J shed 3 bases, with 13 bases lying between them. This chain's CDR3 is CAMAYTGKNIQYF. DNA of the CDR3: TGTGCCATGGCTTACACGGGCAAAAACATTCAGTACTTC.

This clonotype was counted ten times or more. The genes are TRBV12-3 or TRBV12-4 and TRBJ2-7; tentatively, D is TRBD2 (6 bases). This CDR3 region has 15 residues. Trimming stripped 5 bases from V and 4 bases from J, with 18 bases between. CDR3 residues: CASSLRDSTTYEQYF. The CDR3 bases are TGTGCCAGCAGTCTTCGGGACTCAACAACTTACGAGCAGTACTTC.